These 7 T cell receptor beta chains share one sample of origin, sequenced in a study of cytomegalovirus exposure and HLA in healthy donors. 60 Vbeta and 13 Jbeta primers were used in PCR. Here immunoSEQ multiplex PCR was the method, and the copy in TCRdb shows in-frame clones only, minus some. There are about 88,000 clones in the sample; 65% to 80% occur only once, and approximately 16% lies in the top ten. The sequenced sample was PBMCs. The source is a woman aged 18-30 years in good health and CMV-seropositive.

Here the CDR3 DNA reads TGTGCCAGCCTACAGGGCCCTGAAGCTTTCTTT. Translation: CASLQGPEAFF. The J gene is TRBJ1-1, the V gene TRBV19, with D tentatively TRBD1 (6 bases). The CDR3 has 11 residues. Trimming left V 9 bases short and J 6 bases short, with 11 bases between. CDR1 is LNHDA, CDR2 SQIVND, per germline (reference sequence).

The chain is built from TRBV9 and TRBJ1-2; 12 bases align to TRBD1. The length of the CDR3 is 14 residues. Germline V gene sequence: CDR1 SGDLS, CDR2 YYNGEE. The junction had 7 bases not matched to a gene; V was cut back by 3 bases and J by 10 bases. The CDR3 coding sequence is TGTGCCAGCAGCGGGGACAGGGGGCTGGAGGTCTACACCTTC. It codes for CASSGDRGLEVYTF.

The rearrangement uses TRBV2 and TRBJ1-2; D might be TRBD1 (6 bases). V lost 4 bases and J lost 8, with 14 bases in between. From germline, CDR1 is SNHLY and CDR2 FYNNEI. The CDR3 is 13 residues long. The CDR3 sequence: CASSARGGDGYTF. The CDR3 region has the DNA TGTGCCAGCAGTGCCAGAGGGGGGGACGGCTACACCTTC.

The table lists this clone with a few counts. V is TRBV30 and J is TRBJ2-5, with D possibly matching TRBD2 (5 bases). The CDR3 runs 15 residues. Per the germline V gene, CDR1 is GTSNPN and CDR2 is SVGIG (reference sequence). The V and J ends lost 0 bases and 7 bases respectively, with 18 bases between them. CDR3 loop: CAWSVGLRGLVTQYF. In DNA form, the CDR3 reads TGTGCCTGGAGTGTAGGTCTTCGCGGGTTGGTGACCCAGTACTTC.

The genes are TRBV9 and TRBJ2-7; 8 bases fit TRBD1. The CDR3 is 14 amino acids. CDR1 and CDR2 (germline): SGDLS, YYNGEE. After removal of 6 bases from V and 2 bases from J, the junction contained 7 bases not matched to a gene. The CDR3 nucleotides read TGTGCCAGCACCACCGGGACAGGAGCCTACGAGCAGTACTTC. Residues: CASTTGTGAYEQYF.

This clone was recorded once. This chain joins TRBV7-8 and TRBJ2-7, with D possibly TRBD1 on 6 matching bases. Germline lookup yields CDR1 SGHVS and CDR2 FQNEAQ. The CDR3 has 16 amino acids. V was trimmed by 0 bases and J by 2 bases, leaving 14 bases between them. CDR3 loop: CASSLAQGTTAYEQYF. For the CDR3, the DNA is TGTGCCAGCAGCTTAGCGCAGGGGACCACCGCCTACGAGCAGTACTTC.

This chain connects TRBV6-5 to TRBJ1-2; 11 positions agree with TRBD1. The J segment lost 8 bases and the V segment lost 2 bases, leaving 7 bases of the junction unmatched. The CDR3 is made up of 15 amino acids. Per the germline V gene, CDR1 is MNHEY and CDR2 is SVGAGI. In DNA form, the CDR3 reads TGTGCCAGCAGTTACGGGACAGGGGGGGAGGAGGGCTACACCTTC. It translates to CASSYGTGGEEGYTF.